Sequencing of this T cell receptor beta chain was carried out in a study of blood T cell repertoires in COVID-19. Looking at the study overall: COVID-19 samples from acute and convalescent phases originated in the United States, Italy and Spain.

It was during active infection that Seattle patients were enrolled and then longitudinally followed. Here immunoSEQ multiplex PCR was the method, and the copy in TCRdb shows in-frame clones only, minus some. The sample has about 220,000 clones, approximately 85% seen once. This clone was counted a single time. The clonotype comes from a woman between 65 and 79 years old with COVID-19, enrolled during active disease. The material sequenced was peripheral blood.

CDR3 coding DNA: TGTGCCAGCAGTGAAGGAGGGTCGGCAGCCTACGAGCAGTACTTC. Amino acid sequence: CASSEGGSAAYEQYF. J is TRBJ2-7 and V is TRBV25-1; perhaps TRBD2 as D (6 bases). Trimming took off 2 bases at V and 2 bases at J, with 13 bases between the two ends. The CDR3 covers 15 residues. The germline V gene has CDR1 MGHDK and CDR2 SYGVNS.